A selection of T cell receptor beta chains follows, all from one sample in a study of T-cell reconstitution after alpha-beta-depleted transplantation in children. TCRdb re-analysed the PCR reads in MiXCR, keeping a single row per CDR3 protein. The top ten hold 2% to 3% of the sample, which has about 240,000 distinct CDR3 sequences, over 20% seen once. The sample was PBMCs, taken before TCRalphabeta/CD19-depleted stem cell transplant. Every receptor here comes from a girl aged 2-9 years with Fanconi anemia, due to receive a stem cell transplant. The CDR3 runs from the conserved cysteine through the conserved F or W. Each record gives: CDR3 protein, CDR3 DNA, V gene, clone size, J gene, D gene. A D gene is named only where the DNA matches it firmly. Where a row states a size, it is once, few, many or the class of an expanded clone; other rows omit it.

cdr3_aa: CASSLTRSSYNEQFF
cdr3_nt: TGTGCCAGCAGCTTAACGCGGTCCTCCTACAATGAGCAGTTCTTC
v_call: TRBV7-6
clone_size: .
j_call: TRBJ2-1
d_call: .

cdr3_aa: CASSKVQAVGGNSPLHF
cdr3_nt: TGTGCCAGCAGCAAGGTACAGGCGGTAGGAGGAAATTCACCCCTCCACTTT
v_call: TRBV21-1
clone_size: many
j_call: TRBJ1-6
d_call: .

cdr3_aa: CASAVAEAFF
cdr3_nt: TGTGCCAGCGCCGTGGCTGAAGCTTTCTTT
v_call: TRBV5-8
clone_size: few
j_call: TRBJ1-1
d_call: .

cdr3_aa: CASSLADISTDTQYF
cdr3_nt: TGTGCCAGCTCCTTAGCGGATATTAGCACAGATACGCAGTATTTT
v_call: TRBV7-3
clone_size: .
j_call: TRBJ2-3
d_call: .

cdr3_aa: CASSFRDSSYNEQFF
cdr3_nt: TGTGCCAGCAGCTTCCGGGATAGCTCCTACAATGAGCAGTTCTTC
v_call: TRBV7-2
clone_size: .
j_call: TRBJ2-1
d_call: .

cdr3_aa: CASSLWAGSYGYTF
cdr3_nt: TGTGCCAGCAGTTTATGGGCAGGGAGCTATGGCTACACCTTC
v_call: TRBV27
clone_size: few
j_call: TRBJ1-2
d_call: .

cdr3_aa: CASSLVTGGPTSEQFF
cdr3_nt: TGCGCCAGCAGCTTAGTGACGGGAGGACCAACCAGTGAGCAGTTCTTC
v_call: TRBV5-1
clone_size: .
j_call: TRBJ2-1
d_call: TRBD2

cdr3_aa: CASSDSPLAGGPPYNEQFF
cdr3_nt: TGTGCCAGCAGTGACTCCCCTCTAGCGGGAGGGCCGCCCTACAATGAGCAGTTCTTC
v_call: TRBV25-1
clone_size: few
j_call: TRBJ2-1
d_call: TRBD2

cdr3_aa: CSVEEDSGGVDEQYF
cdr3_nt: TGCAGCGTTGAAGAGGACAGCGGGGGTGTCGACGAGCAGTACTTC
v_call: TRBV29-1
clone_size: many
j_call: TRBJ2-7
d_call: TRBD2

cdr3_aa: CASSLGEGSHYYEQYF
cdr3_nt: TGTGCCAGCAGTTTAGGGGAGGGGTCCCACTACTACGAGCAGTACTTC
v_call: TRBV12-3/TRBV12-4
clone_size: many
j_call: TRBJ2-7
d_call: TRBD2

cdr3_aa: CATTPDLGTDTQYF
cdr3_nt: TGTGCCACCACTCCAGACCTTGGCACAGATACGCAGTATTTT
v_call: TRBV2
clone_size: many
j_call: TRBJ2-3
d_call: .

cdr3_aa: CASSTGSSYNEQFF
cdr3_nt: TGTGCCAGCAGTACCGGTAGCTCCTACAATGAGCAGTTCTTC
v_call: TRBV6-5
clone_size: many
j_call: TRBJ2-1
d_call: .

cdr3_aa: CASSGLAGGLSGYNEQFF
cdr3_nt: TGTGCCAGCAGTGGCCTAGCGGGAGGGCTATCTGGGTACAATGAGCAGTTCTTC
v_call: TRBV2
clone_size: .
j_call: TRBJ2-1
d_call: TRBD2

cdr3_aa: CASSEWGHTETQYF
cdr3_nt: TGCGCCAGCAGTGAGTGGGGACATACGGAGACCCAGTACTTC
v_call: TRBV10-2
clone_size: once
j_call: TRBJ2-5
d_call: .

cdr3_aa: CASSQDRGTGTLLAKNIQYF
cdr3_nt: TGTGCCAGCAGCCAAGATCGGGGGACAGGGACACTTCTAGCCAAAAACATTCAGTACTTC
v_call: TRBV4-2
clone_size: .
j_call: TRBJ2-4
d_call: TRBD1

cdr3_aa: CSVFPGTEQFF
cdr3_nt: TGCAGCGTCTTCCCGGGAACTGAGCAGTTCTTC
v_call: TRBV29-1
clone_size: many
j_call: TRBJ2-1
d_call: .

cdr3_aa: CASSLGARNIQYF
cdr3_nt: TGTGCCAGCAGTTTGGGGGCGAGAAACATTCAGTACTTC
v_call: TRBV28
clone_size: .
j_call: TRBJ2-4
d_call: .

cdr3_aa: CSASATGWLRDTQYF
cdr3_nt: TGCAGTGCTAGTGCTACGGGGTGGTTGAGAGATACGCAGTATTTT
v_call: TRBV20-1
clone_size: many
j_call: TRBJ2-3
d_call: .

cdr3_aa: CAISEHPTGGRDSEAFF
cdr3_nt: TGTGCCATCAGTGAACACCCTACAGGGGGCAGGGACTCTGAAGCTTTCTTT
v_call: TRBV10-3
clone_size: many
j_call: TRBJ1-1
d_call: TRBD1

cdr3_aa: CASSTGSPYFKEQYF
cdr3_nt: TGTGCCAGCTCAACAGGGTCCCCCTACTTTAAGGAGCAGTACTTC
v_call: TRBV18
clone_size: .
j_call: TRBJ2-7
d_call: .

cdr3_aa: CASSLFDNTGELFF
cdr3_nt: TGTGCCAGCAGTTTATTCGACAACACCGGGGAGCTGTTTTTT
v_call: TRBV12-3/TRBV12-4
clone_size: many
j_call: TRBJ2-2
d_call: .

cdr3_aa: CASSTKGARCGELFF
cdr3_nt: TGTGCCAGCAGCACTAAGGGGGCGCGATGCGGGGAGCTGTTTTTT
v_call: TRBV21-1
clone_size: .
j_call: TRBJ2-2
d_call: .